This T cell receptor (beta chain) was recovered during a study of blood T cell repertoires in COVID-19. Across the study: T cells, B-cell-depleted T cells, or PBMCs supplied cDNA or gDNA.

From germline, CDR1 is LGHDT and CDR2 YNNKEL (reference sequence). Germline trimming cut 8 bases from V and 12 bases from J; bases unmatched to any gene: 10. The CDR3 runs 12 residues. Per the authors' pipeline: Quantification of nucleated cells was approximated via reference gene primer amplification. TCRdb keeps only in-frame clones here, not all; method: immunoSEQ multiplex PCR. The V and J calls and clone size were taken over from that table, and D and trimming were inferred from the DNA. Of some 460,000 clones in the sample, around 89% were seen once. What was sequenced was peripheral blood. The origin of this receptor is a woman aged 30 to 39 with acute or convalescent COVID-19. The chain employs TRBV3-1 (or the pseudogene TRBV3-2) and TRBJ2-1, with 7 bases that match TRBD2. Written as DNA, the CDR3 is TGTGCCAGCGGGACTCCCCCGGGAGGGCAGTTCTTC. This sequence encodes CASGTPPGGQFF.